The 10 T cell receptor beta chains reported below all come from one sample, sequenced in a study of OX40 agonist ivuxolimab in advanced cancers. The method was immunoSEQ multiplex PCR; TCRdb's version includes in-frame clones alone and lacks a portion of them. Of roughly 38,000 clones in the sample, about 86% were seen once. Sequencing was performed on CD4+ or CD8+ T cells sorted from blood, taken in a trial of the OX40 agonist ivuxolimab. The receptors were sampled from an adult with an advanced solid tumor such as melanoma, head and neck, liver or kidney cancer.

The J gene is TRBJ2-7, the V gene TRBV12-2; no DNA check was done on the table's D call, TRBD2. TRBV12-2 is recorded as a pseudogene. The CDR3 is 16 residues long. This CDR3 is CASRLTLGRGVYEQYF. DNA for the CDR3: TGTGCAAGTCGCTTAACCCTTGGGCGGGGGGTGTACGAGCAGTACTTC.

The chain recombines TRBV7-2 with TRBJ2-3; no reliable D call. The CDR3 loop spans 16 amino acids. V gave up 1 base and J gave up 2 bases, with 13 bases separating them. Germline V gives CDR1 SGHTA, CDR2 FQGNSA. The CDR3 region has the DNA TGTGCCAGCAGCTTAGAAGGTGACCCCAACACAGATACGCAGTATTTT. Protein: CASSLEGDPNTDTQYF.

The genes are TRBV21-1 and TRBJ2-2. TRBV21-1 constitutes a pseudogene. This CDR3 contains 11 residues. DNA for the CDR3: TGTGCCAGGATGTTGACCGGGGAGCTGTTTTTT. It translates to CARMLTGELFF.

The CDR3 loop is CASRGQGTPFEAFF. CDR3 DNA sequence: TGTGCCAGCAGGGGGCAAGGGACACCTTTTGAAGCTTTCTTT. V usage is TRBV11-2 and J usage is TRBJ1-1, with a possible D match to TRBD1 (6 bases). The CDR3 sequence is 14 residues long. CDR1 is SGHAT, CDR2 FQNNGV, per germline. The V gene lost 6 bases and the J gene lost 7 bases, with 18 bases spanning the gap.

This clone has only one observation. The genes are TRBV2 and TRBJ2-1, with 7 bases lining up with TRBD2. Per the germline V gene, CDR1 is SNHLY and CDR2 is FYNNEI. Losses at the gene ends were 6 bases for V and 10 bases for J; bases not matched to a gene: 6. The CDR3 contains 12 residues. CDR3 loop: CASRTGGREQFF. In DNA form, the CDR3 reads TGTGCCAGCAGGACGGGGGGTCGAGAGCAGTTCTTC. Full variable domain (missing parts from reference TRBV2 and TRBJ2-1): EPEVTQTPSHQVTQMGQEVILRCVPISNHLYFYWYRQILGQKVEFLVSFYNNEISEKSEIFDDQFSVERPDGSNFTLKIRSTKLEDSAMYFCASRTGGREQFFGPGTRLTVL.

The CDR3 DNA reads as TGCACCAGCAGCCTCAAACTAGCGGGGGGGACAGATACGCAGTATTTT. The encoded protein is CTSSLKLAGGTDTQYF. The V and J genes are TRBV1 and TRBJ2-3; the D call in the table, TRBD2, was not verified against the DNA. TRBV1 is marked as a pseudogene. There are 16 residues in the CDR3.

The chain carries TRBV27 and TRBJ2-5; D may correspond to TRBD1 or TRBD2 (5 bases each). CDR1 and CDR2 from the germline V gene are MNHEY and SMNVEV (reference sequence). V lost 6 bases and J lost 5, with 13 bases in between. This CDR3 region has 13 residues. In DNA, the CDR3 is TGTGCCAGCAGGGCAGGGAGAATGGAGACCCAGTACTTC. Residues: CASRAGRMETQYF.

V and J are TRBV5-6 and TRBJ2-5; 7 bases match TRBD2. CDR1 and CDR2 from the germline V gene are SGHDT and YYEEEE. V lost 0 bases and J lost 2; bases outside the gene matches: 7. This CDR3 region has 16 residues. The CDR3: CASSLGPGGGQETQYF. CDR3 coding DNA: TGTGCCAGCAGCTTGGGTCCGGGGGGTGGGCAAGAGACCCAGTACTTC.

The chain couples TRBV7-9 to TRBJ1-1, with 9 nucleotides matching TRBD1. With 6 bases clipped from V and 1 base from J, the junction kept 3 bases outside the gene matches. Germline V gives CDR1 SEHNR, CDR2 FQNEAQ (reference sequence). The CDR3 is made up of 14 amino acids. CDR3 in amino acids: CASRGQGTNTEAFF. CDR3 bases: TGTGCCAGCAGAGGACAGGGGACGAACACTGAAGCTTTCTTT.

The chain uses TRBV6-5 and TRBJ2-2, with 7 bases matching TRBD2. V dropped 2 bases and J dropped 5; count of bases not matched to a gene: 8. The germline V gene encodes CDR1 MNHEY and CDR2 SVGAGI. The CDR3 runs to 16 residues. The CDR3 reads CASSYIAGVLTGELFF. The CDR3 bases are TGTGCCAGCAGTTACATTGCGGGAGTTTTAACCGGGGAGCTGTTTTTT.